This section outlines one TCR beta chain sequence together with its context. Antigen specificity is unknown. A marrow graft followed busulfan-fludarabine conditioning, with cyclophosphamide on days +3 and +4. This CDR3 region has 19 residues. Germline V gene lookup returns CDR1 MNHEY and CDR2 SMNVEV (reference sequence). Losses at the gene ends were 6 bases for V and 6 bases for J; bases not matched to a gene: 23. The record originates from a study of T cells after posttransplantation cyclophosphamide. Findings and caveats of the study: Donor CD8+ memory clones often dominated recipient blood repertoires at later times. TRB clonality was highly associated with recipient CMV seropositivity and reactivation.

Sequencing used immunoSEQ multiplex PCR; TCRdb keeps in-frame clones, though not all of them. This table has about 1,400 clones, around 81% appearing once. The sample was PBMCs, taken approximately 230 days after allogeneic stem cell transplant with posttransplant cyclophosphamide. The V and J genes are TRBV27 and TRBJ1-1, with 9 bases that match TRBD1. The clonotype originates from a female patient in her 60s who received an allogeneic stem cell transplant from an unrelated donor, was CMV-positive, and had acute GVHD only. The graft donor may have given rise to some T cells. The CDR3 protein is CASSSGLTGQGGVRSEAFF. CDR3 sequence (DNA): TGTGCCAGCAGCTCGGGTCTAACGGGACAGGGAGGAGTTAGGTCTGAAGCTTTCTTT.